This TCR beta chain appears in the sequencing data of a study of T-cell memory formation after mild COVID-19. V was pared by 5 bases and J by 4 bases, with 9 bases between. There are 13 residues in the CDR3. CDR1 is SGHTA, CDR2 FQGNSA, per germline. MiXCR was run by TCRdb on the 5' RACE reads, yielding one entry per CDR3 protein. The repertoire includes about 610,000 distinct CDR3 sequences, about 18% of them detected once, and about 8.6% sits in the top ten. The sample was PBMCs or a T cell subset sorted from them (not recorded which). The receptor comes from an adult woman who had mild COVID-19 (a few samples of this study predate the infection). Cell type and time point are not known. The V call is TRBV7-2, the J call TRBJ2-1; D may be TRBD1 (6 bases). CDR3 amino acids: CASSKDRYNEQFF. The DNA of the CDR3 is TGTGCCAGCAGCAAAGACAGGTACAATGAGCAGTTCTTC.